The source of this T cell receptor beta chain is a study of CXCR3-negative and CXCR3-positive naive CD8 T cells (dated by TCRdb to between 2019 and 2020). Some background on the complete study: In total, 130 million or so TRB reads were obtained, which works out to roughly 1.5 +/- 0.3 million reads per library. Diversity and physicochemical repertoire analyses were performed on about 12 donors pooled from two independent experiments. Naive subsets from 5 or 6 donors and memory cells from 3 donors were included in the TRBV-TRBJ cluster analysis.

In the case of this clonotype: No cognate antigen has been identified for it.

Instrument used: NextSeq 550. The Human TCR Profiling Kit (MiLaboratory) was used to make UMI-labeled 5' RACE TRB cDNA libraries. The full amount of extracted RNA was used for cDNA synthesis, and the full amount of resulting cDNA was used for PCR amplification. Libraries were prepared in parallel with an identical number of PCR cycles. The source study handled its data this way. With a minimum of two reads required per UMI, MIGEC and MiXCR pulled out about 52,000 +/- 9,100 unique UMI-labeled TRB cDNA molecules from each library. On average, around 40,000 +/- 10,000 functional in-frame TRB CDR3 nucleotide clonotypes lacking stop codons were found per library. After downsampling to 5000 UMI-labeled TRB molecules per sample, diversity metrics such as normalized Shannon-Wiener and Chao1 were calculated in VDJtools. Clonotype-size-weighted physicochemical properties of the central five CDR3 residues (interaction energy, strength, volume and Kidera factor 4) were computed in VDJtools. Each CDR3 protein sequence appears as one entry after TCRdb reprocessed the reads, and no DNA is included. TCRdb, not the authors, supplied the V and J calls. The sample table includes approximately 88,000 distinct CDR3 sequences. 1.5% to 2% of the sample belongs to the ten largest clones.

For every CD8+ T cell subset, over 250,000 cells were flow-sorted straight into RLT lysis buffer, and each subset was sorted in triplicate. To keep memory contaminants out, a stringent definition of naive CD8+ T cells was applied: CD45RO-CCR7+CD27+CD95-. Standard density gradient centrifugation was used to isolate peripheral blood mononuclear cells from buffy coats. Naive CXCR3-negative and CXCR3-positive CD8+ T cells were flow-sorted on a FACSAria III. Total RNA was extracted from sorted cells with an RNeasy Mini Kit. The CDR3, cysteine through phenylalanine, is 13 amino acids long. No DNA is listed. The germline V gene (reference sequence) provides CDR1 SEHNR and CDR2 FQNEAQ. Overall results and qualifications from the work: Because surface CD5, which has been linked to self-reactivity in mice, was comparable between naive subsets, TCR interaction strength was also inferred from TRB CDR3 physicochemical properties. TRB CDR3s from CXCR3-positive naive cells showed higher hydrophobicity (lower Kidera factor 4), lower energy, and higher strength and volume indices than CXCR3-negative naive cells. Within the same donor, TRBV-TRBJ usage looked similar between naive CXCR3-negative and CXCR3-positive cells, but memory cells had distinct patterns. Comparably high repertoire diversity was found in both naive subsets, whereas much lower repertoire diversity was found in memory CD8+ T cells. Freshly isolated PBMCs were used for most assays because CXCR3 expression went down partially after cryopreservation.

The receptor's source is a human donor in good health. Some clones in this sample may be carry-over from other donors' samples. Material for sequencing was naive CXCR3- CD8+ T cells from blood. The label giving this sample's cell subset or site can be read as: CD45RO-CCR7+CD27+CD95- naive CD8+ T cells lacking CXCR3 (TNR3-). The rearranged segments are TRBV7-9 and TRBJ2-2; as DNA is missing, the TRBD1 call by TCRdb cannot be tested. The CDR3 corresponds to CASSQGNTGELFF.